Following are 8 T cell receptor beta chains from one sample sequenced in a study of regulatory T cells in long-lasting Graves disease. CDR3 regions were amplified by Arm-PCR using iRepertoire HTBI primers to build TCR beta libraries. TCRdb reprocessed the multiplex PCR reads with MiXCR, giving one entry per CDR3 protein. Seen here are some 450,000 distinct CDR3 sequences, 15% to 20% observed once, and the top ten hold about 10%. The sample's time point: newly diagnosed GD, antithyroid drugs for less than 3 months. Researchers made the TCR library from RNA that was extracted from PBMCs. The sample was also linked to a second study, of T cells in Graves' hyperthyroidism and ophthalmopathy.

The material was peripheral blood mononuclear cells (PBMCs), obtained at new diagnosis, from a patient treated with antithyroid drugs. Receptor source: a woman aged 25 to 39 with Graves disease.

Of note for this clonotype: One base away lies a much larger clone, so this may be a sequencing read error. The chain joins TRBV5-6 to TRBJ2-5, with D perhaps given as TRBD1 or TRBD2 (6 bases each). There are 14 residues in the CDR3. Germline V gives CDR1 SGHDT, CDR2 YYEEEE. CDR3 loop: CASSNPPGAETRYF. DNA of the CDR3: TGTGCCAGCAGCAACCCCCCGGGGGCGGAGACCCGGTACTTC.

V usage is TRBV7-9 and J usage is TRBJ2-2; possible D gene TRBD2, 6 bases. V was pared by 1 base and J by 2 bases, with 11 bases between. The CDR3 is 16 amino acids. The V gene's germline CDR1 is SEHNR and CDR2 FQNEAQ (reference sequence). DNA for the CDR3: TGTGCCAGCAGCTTAGGGGTAGCGGAAAACACCGGGGAGCTGTTTTTT. This sequence encodes CASSLGVAENTGELFF.

On this clonotype: This may be a read error, as it is one base from a much larger clone. The rearrangement links TRBV12-3 or TRBV12-4 to TRBJ2-7; D unresolved. The CDR3 loop spans 15 amino acids. Trimming shortened V by 8 bases and J by 3 bases, and 20 bases separated the two germline ends. CDR3 amino acids: CASGPTPLMVYEQYF. CDR3 nucleotide sequence: TGTGCCAGCGGTCCCACCCCACTTATGGTCTACGAGCAGTACTTC.

This clonotype was observed at least ten times. The CDR3 spells CASSQAIARTSTDTQYF. The CDR3 DNA reads as TGTGCCAGCAGCCAAGCGATAGCCCGGACATCCACAGATACGCAGTATTTT. V usage is TRBV14 and J usage is TRBJ2-3; D might be TRBD1 (5 bases). CDR1 and CDR2 (germline): SGHDN, FVKESK. V shed 1 base and J shed 2 bases, with 16 bases lying between them. This CDR3 has 17 amino acids. Supplemented by reference TRBV14 and TRBJ2-3, the full variable domain reads EAGVTQFPSHSVIEKGQTVTLRCDPISGHDNLYWYRRVMGKEIKFLLHFVKESKQDESGMPNNRFLAERTGGTYSTLKVQPAELEDSGVYFCASSQAIARTSTDTQYFGPGTRLTVL.

This clonotype was seen many times. The rearrangement uses TRBV28 and TRBJ2-5, with D perhaps matching TRBD1 (7 bases). The ends were cut back, 3 bases at V and 5 bases at J, with 16 bases in the middle. Per germline, CDR1 MDHEN and CDR2 SYDVKM. The CDR3 has 15 amino acids. In DNA form, the CDR3 reads TGTGCCAGCAGTTTCCTGGCAGGGGGGACGGAGACCCAGTACTTC. The encoded protein is CASSFLAGGTETQYF. The full variable domain, rest sourced from reference TRBV28 and TRBJ2-5, is DVKVTQSSRYLVKRTGEKVFLECVQDMDHENMFWYRQDPGLGLRLIYFSYDVKMKEKGDIPEGYSVSREKKERFSLILESASTNQTSMYLCASSFLAGGTETQYFGPGTRLLVL.

This chain uses TRBV9 with TRBJ1-5; D remains ambiguous. CDR3 length: 15 amino acids. From germline, CDR1 is SGDLS and CDR2 YYNGEE. The germline V and J ends were trimmed by 0 bases and 3 bases, with 10 bases remaining between them. The CDR3 loop is CASSVGSGDNQPQHF. In DNA form, the CDR3 reads TGTGCCAGCAGCGTAGGGAGCGGAGACAATCAGCCCCAGCATTTT.

This clonotype was found many times. The rearrangement uses TRBV11-2 and TRBJ2-1; D is unclear. Germline-derived CDR1 and CDR2 are SGHAT and FQNNGV. The CDR3 loop spans 13 amino acids. The V end lost 4 bases, the J end lost 7 bases, and 11 bases lay between the germline ends. CDR3 nucleotide sequence: TGTGCCAGCAGCTCCTACGCCCTAAATGAGCAGTTCTTC. The encoded protein is CASSSYALNEQFF. The full variable domain, in which reference TRBV11-2 and TRBJ2-1 provide the parts outside the CDR3, is EAGVAQSPRYKIIEKRQSVAFWCNPISGHATLYWYQQILGQGPKLLIQFQNNGVVDDSQLPKDRFSAERLKGVDSTLKIQPAKLEDSAVYLCASSSYALNEQFFGPGTRLTVL.

The V call is TRBV27, the J call TRBJ2-1; D gene unclear. V gave up 0 bases and J gave up 5 bases, with 14 bases separating them. There are 16 residues in the CDR3. Germline lookup yields CDR1 MNHEY and CDR2 SMNVEV (reference sequence). CDR3 DNA: TGTGCCAGCAGTTTATCCACAGTGTTGTTTCACAATGAGCAGTTCTTC. Residues: CASSLSTVLFHNEQFF.